This T cell receptor beta chain was documented in a study of blood T cells in healthy people across ages. Through a sample-barcoded 5' primer and a J-beta primer mix, a second PCR was run for roughly 6 to 12 cycles. A single record per CDR3 protein comes from TCRdb applying MiXCR to the 5' RACE reads. The data contain around 800,000 distinct CDR3 sequences, approximately 59% of them seen just once; the ten biggest clones take up roughly 25%. Germline V gives CDR1 KGHSH, CDR2 LQKENI. The V gene lost 2 bases and the J gene lost 1 base, with 9 bases spanning the gap. The CDR3 is 16 amino acids. Sequences were obtained from blood. This sequence originates from a man aged 25-45 years in good health. The gene calls are TRBV18 and TRBJ2-6; D uncertain. Here the CDR3 DNA reads TGTGCCAGCTCACCAAGTGGGCGTTCTGGGGCCAACGTCCTGACTTTC. Translation gives CASSPSGRSGANVLTF.